These 19 T cell receptor beta chains were sequenced from one sample in a study of shared clonotypes between healthy human individuals. Generated by immunoSEQ multiplex PCR, the TCRdb table keeps only in-frame clones and is missing some. The sample records millions of clones, about 95% being singletons. Naive CD8 populations comprised CD45RO-negative cells positively selected for CCR7, excluding terminally differentiated effector memory CD45RA+ cells. The source material was naive CD8+ T cells sorted from blood. The receptors here all came from a man aged 18 to 29 in good health.

The chain has TRBV27 and TRBJ2-7; D possibly corresponds to TRBD1 (5 bases). V shed 6 bases and J shed 6 bases, with 18 bases lying between them. There are 14 residues in the CDR3. Germline V gene sequence: CDR1 MNHEY, CDR2 SMNVEV (reference sequence). CDR3 nucleotide sequence: TGTGCCAGCAGCAGTTTGGGGCCCAGAGGCGAGCAGTACTTC. The encoded protein is CASSSLGPRGEQYF.

The chain joins TRBV6-5 to TRBJ2-7; 8 nucleotides align to TRBD1. This CDR3 comprises 14 residues. CDR1 and CDR2 (germline): MNHEY, SVGAGI. V gave up 8 bases and J gave up 3 bases; unmatched junction bases: 9. The CDR3 DNA is TGTGCCAGCGGGTACCTAGACAGGGGCTACGAGCAGTACTTC. Amino acid sequence: CASGYLDRGYEQYF.

As regards this clone: Other DNA sequences from this sample encode an identical CDR3 as well. The chain carries TRBV9 and TRBJ2-5, with 7 positions matching TRBD2. From germline, CDR1 is SGDLS and CDR2 YYNGEE. V lost 0 bases to trimming and J lost 2 bases; unmatched junction nucleotides: 4. This CDR3 has 15 amino acids. This chain's CDR3 is CASSVGGGSQETQYF. The CDR3 DNA reads TGTGCCAGCAGCGTAGGGGGAGGGTCTCAAGAGACCCAGTACTTC. The variable domain in full, completed from reference TRBV9 and TRBJ2-5, reads DSGVTQTPKHLITATGQRVTLRCSPRSGDLSVYWYQQSLDQGLQFLIQYYNGEERAKGNILERFSAQQFPDLHSELNLSSLELGDSALYFCASSVGGGSQETQYFGPGTRLLVL.

The chain is built from TRBV15 and TRBJ1-5; D is unresolved. Per the germline V gene, CDR1 is LNHNV and CDR2 is YYDKDF (reference sequence). Trimming shortened V by 0 bases and J by 2 bases, and 5 bases separated the two germline ends. This CDR3 has 14 amino acids. Written as DNA, the CDR3 is TGTGCCACCAGCAGAGATCACGGCAATCAGCCCCAGCATTTT. Translated: CATSRDHGNQPQHF.

This chain connects TRBV6-5 to TRBJ2-1; 12 nucleotides match TRBD2. V lost 0 bases, J lost 7 bases, and 4 bases stayed unmatched. Germline lookup yields CDR1 MNHEY and CDR2 SVGAGI. The CDR3 is 16 residues long. The CDR3 coding sequence is TGTGCCAGCAGTTACTCGTGGCTAGCGGGAGGGAATGAGCAGTTCTTC. Translated, it gives CASSYSWLAGGNEQFF.

Comments on this clone: The sample carries other DNA sequences with the same CDR3. The rearrangement uses TRBV7-9 and TRBJ1-1; D may be TRBD1 (5 bases). Germline values: CDR1 SEHNR, CDR2 FQNEAQ (reference sequence). Trimming shortened V by 3 bases and J by 8 bases, and 16 bases separated the two germline ends. The CDR3 totals 14 residues. The CDR3 region is CASSLVRGLPEAFF. CDR3 in DNA: TGTGCCAGCAGCTTGGTTAGGGGCCTCCCCGAAGCTTTCTTT.

This chain joins TRBV6-1 and TRBJ1-1; no definite D call. The CDR3 loop spans 13 amino acids. Trimming stripped 4 bases from V and 0 bases from J, with 6 bases between. In germline, CDR1 is MNHNS, CDR2 SASEGT. CDR3: CASSGEMNTEAFF. The CDR3 nucleotides are TGTGCCAGCAGTGGAGAAATGAACACTGAAGCTTTCTTT.

The chain carries TRBV19 and TRBJ2-1; 9 bases are a match to TRBD2. The CDR3 is 15 residues long. J was trimmed by 7 bases and V by 5 bases; bases with no gene match: 9. The V gene's germline CDR1 is LNHDA and CDR2 SQIVND (reference sequence). The CDR3 sequence: CASSLGGLAGNEQFF. CDR3 DNA sequence: TGTGCCAGTAGTTTGGGGGGACTAGCTGGGAATGAGCAGTTCTTC. The variable domain in full, completed from reference TRBV19 and TRBJ2-1, reads DGGITQSPKYLFRKEGQNVTLSCEQNLNHDAMYWYRQDPGQGLRLIYYSQIVNDFQKGDIAEGYSVSREKKESFPLTVTSAQKNPTAFYLCASSLGGLAGNEQFFGPGTRLTVL.

This chain joins TRBV6-1 and TRBJ1-1; D unclear. This CDR3 has 16 residues. V was pared by 0 bases and J by 3 bases, with 14 bases between. Germline CDR1 is MNHNS and CDR2 is SASEGT. This chain's CDR3 is CASSEAPAGGDTEAFF. The CDR3 region has the DNA TGTGCCAGCAGTGAAGCTCCGGCAGGCGGAGACACTGAAGCTTTCTTT.

With respect to this clone: This same CDR3 is encoded by further DNA sequences in the sample. The chain is built from TRBV27 and TRBJ2-7; the D gene could be TRBD1 or TRBD2 (5 bases each). Germline V gives CDR1 MNHEY, CDR2 SMNVEV (reference sequence). CDR3 length: 14 residues. Trimming stripped 3 bases from V and 3 bases from J, with 12 bases between. CDR3 protein: CASSFRAGGYEQYF. The CDR3 DNA sequence: TGTGCCAGCAGTTTTCGGGCTGGGGGCTACGAGCAGTACTTC.

The J gene is TRBJ2-5, the V gene TRBV27; D is possibly TRBD1 or TRBD2 (6 bases each). Germline CDR1 MNHEY, CDR2 SMNVEV (reference sequence). This CDR3 has 16 amino acids. V was cut by 7 bases and J by 2 bases, with 20 bases left in between. The CDR3 region has the DNA TGTGCCAGCAAAGGTGGAGGGGGTCTCCGGCAAGAGACCCAGTACTTC. It translates to CASKGGGGLRQETQYF.

For the CDR3, the DNA is TGTGCCAGCAGCTTACAGGGGACGGACTATGGCTACACCTTC. This encodes CASSLQGTDYGYTF. The chain combines TRBV5-4 with TRBJ1-2; 7 nucleotides align to TRBD1. This CDR3 spans 14 amino acids. V lost 2 bases, J lost 3 bases, and 4 bases stayed unmatched. Germline lookup yields CDR1 SGHNT and CDR2 YYREEE (reference sequence).

V is TRBV7-6 and J is TRBJ2-7, with D possibly TRBD1 on 6 matching bases. The CDR3 runs to 15 residues. V lost 5 bases and J 1 base, leaving 15 bases between the germline ends. CDR1 and CDR2 (germline): SGHVS, FNYEAQ. The CDR3 DNA is TGTGCCAGCAGCCCCTTACGGGACACATCCTACGAGCAGTACTTC. It specifies CASSPLRDTSYEQYF.

This chain links TRBV30 with TRBJ2-3; D ambiguous. Germline CDR1 GTSNPN, CDR2 SVGIG (reference sequence). Trimming took off 5 bases at V and 0 bases at J, with 9 bases between the two ends. This CDR3 is 13 amino acids long. The CDR3 DNA sequence: TGTGCCTGGTCCCGGGTTAGCACAGATACGCAGTATTTT. Amino acid sequence: CAWSRVSTDTQYF.

The rearrangement links TRBV21-1 to TRBJ2-3; TRBD2 is the table's D call, not checked against the DNA. TRBV21-1 represents a pseudogene. The CDR3 totals 16 residues. This CDR3 is CASSSPGTSGPDTQYF. The CDR3, as DNA: TGTGCCAGCAGCAGCCCGGGGACTAGCGGCCCAGATACGCAGTATTTT.

This clone showed up just once. Other DNA sequences in this sample translate to the same CDR3. The rearrangement links TRBV4-1 to TRBJ2-7; 11 bases match TRBD2. The CDR3 consists of 15 residues. CDR1 and CDR2 from the germline V gene are MGHRA and YSYEKL. Trimming took 3 bases from V and 2 from J; bases not matched to a gene: 3. CDR3 amino acids: CASSQTSGTTYEQYF. In DNA, the CDR3 is TGCGCCAGCAGCCAGACTAGCGGGACAACCTACGAGCAGTACTTC.

The V gene is TRBV27, the J gene TRBJ1-1; possibly TRBD1 for D (5 bases). Trimming left V 3 bases short and J 0 bases short, with 14 bases between. The CDR3 loop spans 16 amino acids. The germline V gene encodes CDR1 MNHEY and CDR2 SMNVEV (reference sequence). The CDR3 sequence is CASSLQGRRVNTEAFF. CDR3 DNA: TGTGCCAGCAGTTTGCAGGGTCGGAGGGTGAACACTGAAGCTTTCTTT.

The V gene is TRBV4-1, the J gene TRBJ2-7; no clear D. With 3 bases removed from V and 5 bases from J, the gap between germline ends came to 11 bases. The CDR3 runs 13 residues. Germline lookup yields CDR1 MGHRA and CDR2 YSYEKL. The CDR3 loop is CASSQTPAHEQYF. The CDR3 DNA follows: TGCGCCAGCAGCCAGACTCCCGCCCACGAGCAGTACTTC.

V gene TRBV6-5 combines with J gene TRBJ2-1; the D is unclear. V shed 6 bases and J shed 6 bases, with 15 bases lying between them. The CDR3 totals 14 residues. Per the germline V gene, CDR1 is MNHEY and CDR2 is SVGAGI. DNA of the CDR3: TGTGCCAGCAGCCCCCATACAGAGAGCAATGAGCAGTTCTTC. Its protein product is CASSPHTESNEQFF.